The source of this T cell receptor (beta chain) is a study of technical replicates of blood from a handful of donors. Only in-frame clones appear in the TCRdb table, and some are missing; sequencing was by immunoSEQ multiplex PCR. The sample shows under 90,000 clones, less than 95% of them seen only once. Germline V gene data show CDR1 as MNHNS and CDR2 as SASEGT. Trimming stripped 4 bases from V and 3 bases from J, with 7 bases between. The CDR3 extends over 13 amino acids. This clonotype was sampled from a human donor in good health. The sequenced material came from T cells isolated from PBMCs. This chain connects TRBV6-1 to TRBJ2-1, with TRBD1 as a possible D gene (6 bases). The CDR3 reads CASSGTVYNEQFF. As DNA, the CDR3 is TGTGCCAGCAGTGGGACAGTCTACAATGAGCAGTTCTTC.